This T cell receptor beta chain was identified during a study of identical twins. General observations from the study: With abundant cord blood beta clonotypes, insertions were fewer; memory repertoires showed no such pattern.

TCRdb passed the 5' RACE reads through MiXCR, listing each CDR3 protein once. The data contain approximately 300,000 distinct CDR3 sequences, roughly 9.8% of them seen just once; the ten biggest clones take up roughly 6.4%. This clonotype was observed once. Its cognate antigen is unknown. Germline values: CDR1 SNHLY, CDR2 FYNNEI. The CDR3 length is 14 residues. V lost 1 base, J lost 5 bases, and 12 bases lay in between. Another study also made use of these data, one on yellow fever vaccine responses in identical twins.

The sequence was collected from a woman younger than 35 in good health. Sequences were obtained from CD8+ T cells sorted from blood. V and J are TRBV2 and TRBJ2-7; TRBD1 might be the D (5 bases). The CDR3 DNA reads as TGTGCCAGCAGTGAAGGCAGGGTTGTTGACGAGCAGTACTTC. This codes for CASSEGRVVDEQYF.